What follows describes a single TCR beta chain. Its antigen is unidentified. The germline V gene encodes CDR1 MNHNS and CDR2 SASEGT. The CDR3 runs 14 residues. The V end was cut by 3 bases, the J end by 1 base, with 9 bases between. This sample is part of a study of graft-versus-host responses after intestinal transplantation. The study's findings and limits: Recipient marrow contained GvH clones, some of which appeared first in ileum or blood.

Some clones are missing from TCRdb's copy, which holds only in-frame ones; the method was immunoSEQ multiplex PCR. The table lists 70,000 to 100,000 clones, about 89% of them singletons, with approximately 0.33% in the top ten. The chain uses TRBV6-1 and TRBJ1-1, with D hard to call. This specimen consisted of unstimulated CD4+ T cells sorted from spleen or lymph node cells, obtained before intestinal transplant. The receptor's source is a human donor who received an intestinal transplant. The chain's CDR3 is CASSELQKNTEAFF. Here the CDR3 DNA reads TGTGCCAGCAGTGAGTTACAGAAGAACACTGAAGCTTTCTTT.